This T cell receptor (beta chain) was observed in a study of T cells in localized non-small cell lung cancer. In this sample, this clone turned up a few times. Its antigen is as yet unknown. CDR3 size: 14 residues. Germline V gene sequence: CDR1 SGDLS, CDR2 YYNGEE. Trimming at V came to 5 bases and at J to 4 bases, leaving 7 bases not matched to a gene. Sequencing was performed with immunoSEQ multiplex PCR; in TCRdb, only in-frame clones are kept and a portion is missing. The table shows over a thousand clones, with around 20% occurring only once. Atypia-free lung next to the tumor was sampled at least 2 cm from its margin. Study conclusions and caveats: Owing to sequencing of a solitary tumor region, heterogeneity cannot be discounted. Uninvolved adjacent lung had the highest recorded T cell clonality, with tumor below it.

This sequence originates from a female donor over 55 with stage I lung adenocarcinoma. The sequencing here drew on normal lung tissue next to the tumor, taken before any cancer treatment. The chain is built from TRBV9 and TRBJ1-2; 8 bases are a match to TRBD1. CDR3 residues: CASSARTGLYGYTF. The CDR3 nucleotides read TGTGCCAGCAGTGCGAGGACAGGGCTCTATGGCTACACCTTC.